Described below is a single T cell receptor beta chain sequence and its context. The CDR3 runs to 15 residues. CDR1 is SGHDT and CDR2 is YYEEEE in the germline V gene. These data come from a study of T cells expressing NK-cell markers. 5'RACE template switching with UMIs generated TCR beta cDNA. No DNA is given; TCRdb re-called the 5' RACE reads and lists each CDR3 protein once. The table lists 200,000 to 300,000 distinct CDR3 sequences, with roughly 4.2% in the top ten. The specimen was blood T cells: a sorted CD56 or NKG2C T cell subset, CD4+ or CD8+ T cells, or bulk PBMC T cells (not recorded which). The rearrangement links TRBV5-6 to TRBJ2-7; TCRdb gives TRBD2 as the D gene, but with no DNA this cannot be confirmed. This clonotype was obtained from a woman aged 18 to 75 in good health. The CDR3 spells CASSFPASGSYEQYF.